The T cell receptor (beta chain) under discussion was sequenced for a study of identical twins. Study-wide results and limits: Within cord blood, abundant beta clonotypes carried fewer insertions, but memory repertoires showed no such trend. Among beta out-of-frame sequences, excess sharing between twins appeared weaker.

One entry per CDR3 protein, called by TCRdb with MiXCR from the 5' RACE reads. The sample lists a few hundred thousand distinct CDR3 sequences; 5% to 7% were seen once. This clonotype came up many times. Its antigen is not known. Everyone who gave samples was a healthy Caucasian. In addition, the sample was reused for a study of T cells expressing NK-cell markers.

Specimen: CD8+ T cells sorted from blood. This TCR derives from a woman aged 18-29 years in good health.

The CDR3 DNA follows: TGTGCCAGCAGCCATTGGACTAGCGGGAGCGCCGCCGGGGAGCTGTTTTTT. Its protein product is CASSHWTSGSAAGELFF. The rearrangement links TRBV3-1 to TRBJ2-2, with TRBD2 matching 13 bases. V gave up 3 bases and J gave up 6 bases; unmatched junction bases: 7. CDR1 LGHDT and CDR2 YNNKEL come from the germline V gene (reference sequence). The CDR3 runs 17 residues.